The 3 T cell receptor beta chains presented below share a single source sample, sequenced in a study of blood T cell repertoires in COVID-19. The table came from immunoSEQ multiplex PCR; TCRdb's copy has only in-frame clones and leaves some out. Of 95,000 to 150,000 clones in the sample, less than 90% were seen once. The material sequenced was PBMCs or T cells enriched from blood (not recorded which). Source of these receptors: a woman aged 25 to 39 who had recovered from COVID-19.

The CDR3 sequence: CASSIDRDTDTQYF. Written as DNA, the CDR3 is TGTGCCAGCTCAATCGACAGAGACACAGATACGCAGTATTTT. This rearrangement joins TRBV18 to TRBJ2-3; possible D gene TRBD1, 5 bases. Germline V gives CDR1 KGHSH, CDR2 LQKENI. Trimming shortened V by 5 bases and J by 2 bases, and 11 bases separated the two germline ends. The CDR3 has 14 residues.

The V and J genes are TRBV5-1 and TRBJ1-2, with D maybe TRBD1 (6 bases). CDR1 is SGHRS, CDR2 YFSETQ, per germline. Between the trimmed V and J ends, which lost 0 bases and 3 bases, there was a span of 9 bases. The CDR3 has 14 amino acids. CDR3 nucleotides: TGCGCCAGCAGCTTGGGGGACACCTACTATGGCTACACCTTC. Amino acids: CASSLGDTYYGYTF.

The chain links TRBV27 to TRBJ2-1, with 13 bases that match TRBD2. The germline V gene has CDR1 MNHEY and CDR2 SMNVEV (reference sequence). The V segment lost 3 bases and the J segment 9 bases; nucleotides outside the gene matches: 5. The CDR3 has 15 residues. CDR3 DNA: TGTGCCAGCAGTTTTGGGGGACTAGCGGGAAGTGAGCAGTTCTTC. As protein: CASSFGGLAGSEQFF.